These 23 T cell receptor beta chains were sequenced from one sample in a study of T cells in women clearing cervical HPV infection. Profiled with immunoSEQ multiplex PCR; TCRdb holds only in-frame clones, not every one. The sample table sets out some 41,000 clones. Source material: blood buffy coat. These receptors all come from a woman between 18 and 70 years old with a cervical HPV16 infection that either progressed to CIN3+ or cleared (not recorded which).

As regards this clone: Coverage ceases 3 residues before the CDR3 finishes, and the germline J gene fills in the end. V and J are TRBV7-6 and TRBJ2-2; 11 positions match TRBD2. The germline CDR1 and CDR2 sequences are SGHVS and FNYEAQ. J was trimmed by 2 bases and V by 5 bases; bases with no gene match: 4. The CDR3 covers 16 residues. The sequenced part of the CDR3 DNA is TGTGCCAGCAGCCTGACTAGCGGGGTAAACACCGGGGAG. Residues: CASSLTSGVNTGE. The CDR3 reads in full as CASSLTSGVNTGELFF.

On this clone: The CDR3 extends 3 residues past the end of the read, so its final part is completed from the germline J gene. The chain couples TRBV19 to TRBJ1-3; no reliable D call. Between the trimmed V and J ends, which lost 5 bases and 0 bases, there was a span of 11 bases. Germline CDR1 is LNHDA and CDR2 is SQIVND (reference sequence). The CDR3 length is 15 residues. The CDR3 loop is CASSRNTFSGNTIYF. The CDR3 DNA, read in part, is TGTGCCAGTAGTCGTAACACCTTCTCTGGAAACACC.

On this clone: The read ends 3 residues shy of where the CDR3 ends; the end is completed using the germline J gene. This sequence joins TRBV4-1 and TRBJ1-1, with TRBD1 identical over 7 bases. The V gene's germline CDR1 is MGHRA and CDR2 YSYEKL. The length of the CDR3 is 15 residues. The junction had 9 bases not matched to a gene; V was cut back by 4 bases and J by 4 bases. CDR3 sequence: CASSPTGTEVTEAFF. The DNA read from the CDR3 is TGCGCCAGCAGCCCCACAGGGACAGAGGTCACTGAA.

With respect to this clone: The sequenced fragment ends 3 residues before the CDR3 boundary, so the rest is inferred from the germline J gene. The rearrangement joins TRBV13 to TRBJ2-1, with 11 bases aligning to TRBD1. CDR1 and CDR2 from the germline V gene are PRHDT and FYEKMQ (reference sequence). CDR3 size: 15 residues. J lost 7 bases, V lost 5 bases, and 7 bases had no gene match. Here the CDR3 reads CASSQGQGGANEQFF. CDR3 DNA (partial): TGTGCCAGCAGCCAGGGACAGGGGGGGGCGAATGAG.

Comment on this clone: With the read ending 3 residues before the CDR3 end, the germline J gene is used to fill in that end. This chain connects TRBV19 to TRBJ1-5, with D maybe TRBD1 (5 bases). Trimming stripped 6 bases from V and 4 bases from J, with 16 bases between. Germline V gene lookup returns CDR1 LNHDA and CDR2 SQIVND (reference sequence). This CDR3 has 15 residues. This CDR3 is CASRVTGAQNQPQHF. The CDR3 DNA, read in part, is TGTGCCAGTAGAGTAACAGGAGCCCAGAATCAGCCC.

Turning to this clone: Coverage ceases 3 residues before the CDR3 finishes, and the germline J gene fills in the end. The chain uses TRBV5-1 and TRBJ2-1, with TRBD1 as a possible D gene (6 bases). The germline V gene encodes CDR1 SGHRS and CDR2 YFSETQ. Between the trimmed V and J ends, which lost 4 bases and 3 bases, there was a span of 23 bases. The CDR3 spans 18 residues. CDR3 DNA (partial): TGCGCCAGCAGCCCGAACCCCCTTGGGGGCCGGGGCTACAATGAG. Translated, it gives CASSPNPLGGRGYNE. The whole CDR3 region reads CASSPNPLGGRGYNEQFF.

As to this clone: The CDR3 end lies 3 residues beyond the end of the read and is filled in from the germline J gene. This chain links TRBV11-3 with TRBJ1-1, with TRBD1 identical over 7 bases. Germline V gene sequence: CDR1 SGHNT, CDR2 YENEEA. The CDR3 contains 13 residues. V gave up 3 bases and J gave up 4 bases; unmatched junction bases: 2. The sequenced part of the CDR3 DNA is TGTGCCAGCAGCTTGCAGGGGGGCACTGAA. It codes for CASSLQGGTE. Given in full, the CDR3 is CASSLQGGTEAFF.

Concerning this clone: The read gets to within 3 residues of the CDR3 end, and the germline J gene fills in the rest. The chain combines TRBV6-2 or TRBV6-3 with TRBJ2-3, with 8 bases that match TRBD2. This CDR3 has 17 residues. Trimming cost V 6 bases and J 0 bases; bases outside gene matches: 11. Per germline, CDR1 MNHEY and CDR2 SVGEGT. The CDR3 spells CASSSTLAGTSTDTQYF. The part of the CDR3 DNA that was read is TGTGCCAGCAGCTCTACCTTAGCGGGGACTAGCACAGATACG.

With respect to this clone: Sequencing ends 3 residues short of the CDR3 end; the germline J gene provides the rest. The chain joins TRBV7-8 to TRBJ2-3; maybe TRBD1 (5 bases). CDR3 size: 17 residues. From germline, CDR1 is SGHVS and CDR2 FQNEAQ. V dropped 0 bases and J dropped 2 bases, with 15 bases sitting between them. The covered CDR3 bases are TGTGCCAGCAGCTTAGCGCATAGGTCCAGGGCCACAGATACG. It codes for CASSLAHRSRATDT. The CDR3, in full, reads CASSLAHRSRATDTQYF.

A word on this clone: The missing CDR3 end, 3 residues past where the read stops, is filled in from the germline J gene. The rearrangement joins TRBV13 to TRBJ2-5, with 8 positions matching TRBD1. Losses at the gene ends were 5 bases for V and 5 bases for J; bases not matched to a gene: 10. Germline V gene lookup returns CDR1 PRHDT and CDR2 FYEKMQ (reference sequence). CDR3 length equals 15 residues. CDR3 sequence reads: CASSLRQGAGETQYF. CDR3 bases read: TGTGCCAGCAGCCTCCGCCAGGGGGCGGGGGAGACC. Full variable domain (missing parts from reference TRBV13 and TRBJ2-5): AAGVIQSPRHLIKEKRETATLKCYPIPRHDTVYWYQQGPGQDPQFLISFYEKMQSDKGSIPDRFSAQQFSDYHSELNMSSLELGDSALYFCASSLRQGAGETQYFGPGTRLLVL.

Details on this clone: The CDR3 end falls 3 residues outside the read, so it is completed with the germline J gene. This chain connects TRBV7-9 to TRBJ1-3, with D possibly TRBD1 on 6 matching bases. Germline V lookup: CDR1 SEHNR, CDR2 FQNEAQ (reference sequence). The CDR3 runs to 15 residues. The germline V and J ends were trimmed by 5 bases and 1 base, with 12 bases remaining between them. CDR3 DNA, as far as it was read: TGTGCCAGCAGCCCAGGACAGCAATCTGGAAACACC. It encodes CASSPGQQSGNT. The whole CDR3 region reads CASSPGQQSGNTIYF.

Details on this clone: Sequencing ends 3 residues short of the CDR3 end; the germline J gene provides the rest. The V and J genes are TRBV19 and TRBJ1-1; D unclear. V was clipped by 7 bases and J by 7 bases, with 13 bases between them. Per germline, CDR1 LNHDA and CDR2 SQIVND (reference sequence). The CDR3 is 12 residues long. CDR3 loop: CASIRGSIEAFF. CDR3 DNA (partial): TGTGCCAGTATTCGGGGATCCATTGAA.

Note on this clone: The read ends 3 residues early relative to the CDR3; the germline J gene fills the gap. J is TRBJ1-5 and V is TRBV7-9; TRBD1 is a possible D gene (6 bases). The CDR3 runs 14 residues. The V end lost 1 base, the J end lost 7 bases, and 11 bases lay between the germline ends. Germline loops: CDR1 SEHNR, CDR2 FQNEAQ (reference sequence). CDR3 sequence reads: CASSLEGGGQPQHF. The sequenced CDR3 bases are TGTGCCAGCAGCTTAGAAGGGGGAGGACAGCCC.

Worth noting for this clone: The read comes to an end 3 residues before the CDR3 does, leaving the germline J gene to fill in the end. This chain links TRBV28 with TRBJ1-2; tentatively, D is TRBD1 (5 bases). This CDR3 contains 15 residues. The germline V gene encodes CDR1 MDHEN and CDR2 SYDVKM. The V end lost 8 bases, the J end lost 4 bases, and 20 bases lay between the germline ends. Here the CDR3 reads CASESSLGQGYGYTF. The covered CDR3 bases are TGTGCCAGCGAGAGTAGCTTGGGGCAGGGCTATGGC.

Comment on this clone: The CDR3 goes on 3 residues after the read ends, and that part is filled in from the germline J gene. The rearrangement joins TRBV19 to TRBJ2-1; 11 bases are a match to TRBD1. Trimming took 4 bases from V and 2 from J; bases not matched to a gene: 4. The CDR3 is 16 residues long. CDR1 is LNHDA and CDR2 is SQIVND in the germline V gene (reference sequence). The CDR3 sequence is CASSTPGQGAYNEQFF. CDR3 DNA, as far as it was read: TGTGCCAGTAGTACCCCGGGACAGGGGGCCTACAATGAG.

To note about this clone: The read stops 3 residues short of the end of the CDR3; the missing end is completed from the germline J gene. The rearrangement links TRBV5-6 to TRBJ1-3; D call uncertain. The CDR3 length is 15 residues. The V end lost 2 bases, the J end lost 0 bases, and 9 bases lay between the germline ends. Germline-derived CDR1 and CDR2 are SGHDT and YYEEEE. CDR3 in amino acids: CASSFTVDSGNTIYF. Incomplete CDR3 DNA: TGTGCCAGCAGCTTTACAGTCGACTCTGGAAACACC.

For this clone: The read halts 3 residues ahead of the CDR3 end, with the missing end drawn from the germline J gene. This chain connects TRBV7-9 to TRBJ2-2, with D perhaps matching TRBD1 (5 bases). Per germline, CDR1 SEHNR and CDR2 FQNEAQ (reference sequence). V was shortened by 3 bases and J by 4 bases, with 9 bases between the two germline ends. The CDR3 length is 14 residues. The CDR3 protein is CASSLLQGTGELFF. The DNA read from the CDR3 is TGTGCCAGCAGCTTGCTCCAGGGCACCGGGGAG.

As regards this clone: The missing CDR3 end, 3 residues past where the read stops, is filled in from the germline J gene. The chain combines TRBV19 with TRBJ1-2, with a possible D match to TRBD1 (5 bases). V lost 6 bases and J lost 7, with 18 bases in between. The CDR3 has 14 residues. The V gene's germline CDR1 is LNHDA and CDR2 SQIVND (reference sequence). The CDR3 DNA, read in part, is TGTGCCAGTAGACCAACAGGAGAGTTTGGTGGC. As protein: CASRPTGEFGG. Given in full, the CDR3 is CASRPTGEFGGYTF.

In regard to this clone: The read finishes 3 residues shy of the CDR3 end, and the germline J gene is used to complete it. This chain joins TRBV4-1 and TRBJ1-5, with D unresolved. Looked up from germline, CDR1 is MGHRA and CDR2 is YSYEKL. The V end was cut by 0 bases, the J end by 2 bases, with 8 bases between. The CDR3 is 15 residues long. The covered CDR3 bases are TGCGCCAGCAGCCAAGATGGCGGCGGCAATCAGCCC. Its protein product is CASSQDGGGNQP. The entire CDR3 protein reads CASSQDGGGNQPQHF.

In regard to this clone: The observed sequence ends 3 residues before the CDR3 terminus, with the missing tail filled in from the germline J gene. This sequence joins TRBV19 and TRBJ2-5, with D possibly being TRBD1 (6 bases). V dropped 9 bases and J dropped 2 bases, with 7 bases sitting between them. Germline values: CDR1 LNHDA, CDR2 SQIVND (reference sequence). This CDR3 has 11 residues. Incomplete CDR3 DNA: TGTGCCAGCAGGGGTCAAGAGACC. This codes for CASRGQET. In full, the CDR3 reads CASRGQETQYF.

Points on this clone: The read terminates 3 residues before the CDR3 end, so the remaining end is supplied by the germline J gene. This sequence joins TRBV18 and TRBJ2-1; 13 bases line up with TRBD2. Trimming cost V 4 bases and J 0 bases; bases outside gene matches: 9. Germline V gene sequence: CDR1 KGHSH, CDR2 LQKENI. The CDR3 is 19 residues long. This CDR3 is CASSLTLAGGGSSYNEQFF. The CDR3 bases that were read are TGTGCCAGCTCACTTACACTAGCGGGAGGGGGAAGCTCCTACAATGAG. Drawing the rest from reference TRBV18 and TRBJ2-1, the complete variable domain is NAGVMQNPRHLVRRRGQEARLRCSPMKGHSHVYWYRQLPEEGLKFMVYLQKENIIDESGMPKERFSAEFPKEGPSILRIQQVVRGDSAAYFCASSLTLAGGGSSYNEQFFGPGTRLTVL.

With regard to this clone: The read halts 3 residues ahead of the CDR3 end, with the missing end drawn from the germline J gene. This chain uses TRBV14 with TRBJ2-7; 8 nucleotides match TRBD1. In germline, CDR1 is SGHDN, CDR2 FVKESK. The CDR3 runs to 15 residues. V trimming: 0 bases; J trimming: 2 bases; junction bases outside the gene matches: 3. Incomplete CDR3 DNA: TGTGCCAGCAGCCAAGAGGCAGGGGGCGCCTACGAG. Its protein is CASSQEAGGAYE. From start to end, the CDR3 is CASSQEAGGAYEQYF.

CDR3 sequence reads: CASSKAGDRGLYGYTF. CDR3 DNA, as far as it was read: TGTGCCAGCTCGAAGGCGGGGGACAGGGGACTCTATGGC. The genes are TRBV18 and TRBJ1-2; TRBD1 matches 10 bases. The read gets to within 3 residues of the CDR3 end, and the germline J gene fills in the rest. Germline-derived CDR1 and CDR2 are KGHSH and LQKENI. This CDR3 region has 16 residues. Losses at the gene ends were 6 bases for V and 4 bases for J; bases not matched to a gene: 11.